Listed below are T cell receptor beta chains from one sample, sequenced in a study of response to subunit inactivated influenza vaccine. MiXCR, run by TCRdb on the RT-PCR reads, gives a single entry per CDR3 protein. The data contain about 540,000 distinct CDR3 sequences, approximately 22% of them singletons. This sample was shared with a second study, whose subject was T cells expressing NK-cell markers.

Here the sequenced sample was CD4+ T cells sorted from PBMCs, taken 11 to 12 days after vaccination. Every receptor here comes from a man aged 50-59 years who received an inactivated influenza vaccine. The conserved cysteine and the conserved F or W are not part of the CDR3 here. The D gene is left open where the match is weak.

J gene | D gene | V gene | CDR3 protein
TRBJ2-2 | - | TRBV25-1 | ASSEFLGLGELF
TRBJ2-5 | - | TRBV29-1 | SVEGLVETQY
TRBJ2-7 | - | TRBV5-1 | ASSFLRLESYEQY
TRBJ2-4 | TRBD1 | TRBV7-9 | ASSSGTGRNIQY
TRBJ2-1 | - | TRBV20-1 | SAQTAPQF
TRBJ2-3 | - | TRBV2 | ANTKVGSTDTQY
TRBJ2-5 | TRBD2 | TRBV12-3/TRBV12-4 | ASSLGTKETQY
TRBJ2-1 | TRBD2 | TRBV5-1 | ASSLGPSGTYNEQF
TRBJ2-2 | TRBD2 | TRBV18 | ASSLMLTSGKDTGELF
TRBJ1-1 | TRBD1 | TRBV20-1 | SARGGQSNTEAF
TRBJ2-2 | TRBD2 | TRBV24-1 | ATSGGRGRENTGELF
TRBJ1-1 | - | TRBV5-1 | ASSPPGGREAF
TRBJ2-5 | TRBD2 | TRBV9 | ASSVGVIAGEDETQY
TRBJ2-7 | - | TRBV12-3/TRBV12-4 | ASSFPERYEQY
TRBJ2-1 | TRBD2 | TRBV7-7 | ASSLAGVPNNEQF
TRBJ1-1 | - | TRBV5-1 | ASSSQVTATEAF
TRBJ2-5 | - | TRBV10-2 | ASQVTETQY
TRBJ1-3 | TRBD1 | TRBV7-9 | ASSYGTGRGNTIY
TRBJ2-7 | TRBD1 | TRBV29-1 | SVLQRGTGTYEQY
TRBJ1-4 | - | TRBV4-1 | ASSQARDWGEKLF
TRBJ2-7 | - | TRBV6-1 | ASIINGYEQY
TRBJ2-2 | TRBD2 | TRBV7-9 | ASSSGRVGTGELF
TRBJ2-1 | TRBD1 | TRBV3-1 | ASSQNRGNYNEQF
TRBJ2-5 | - | TRBV6-1 | ASSEFLGIQETQY
TRBJ1-4 | TRBD1 | TRBV4-3 | ASSQEDRRVNEKLF
TRBJ2-5 | TRBD2 | TRBV5-5 | ASSLVLAGGSETQY
TRBJ2-1 | - | TRBV6-5 | ASSYLGSHSYNEQF
TRBJ2-5 | - | TRBV24-1 | ATSAHGGSETQY
TRBJ1-2 | - | TRBV4-2 | ASSQDREGYT
TRBJ2-7 | - | TRBV28 | ASSLSGSVSSYEQY
TRBJ2-7 | - | TRBV6-2/TRBV6-3 | ASSDRTLISYEQY
TRBJ2-5 | - | TRBV5-4 | ASSFPGQQETQY
TRBJ1-6 | - | TRBV11-2 | ASSLSSYNSPLH
TRBJ2-7 | TRBD2 | TRBV2 | ASSSASGGDEQY
TRBJ2-5 | - | TRBV7-9 | ASSLTSETQY
TRBJ2-1 | - | TRBV5-1 | ASSLESRSSYNEQF
TRBJ2-3 | - | TRBV24-1 | ATSDVGQSRRQY
TRBJ2-3 | TRBD2 | TRBV20-1 | SARGSGSPEKYTETQY